Sequencing of this T cell receptor (beta chain) was carried out in a study of T cell responses to AZD1222 COVID-19 vaccine. Overall study results and limits: Baseline serology detected seropositivity in only six AZD1222 recipients.

As to this clone: Its antigen is still unknown.

CDR3 length equals 13 residues. V gave up 5 bases and J gave up 1 base, with 8 bases separating them. Germline values: CDR1 SGHNT, CDR2 YENEEA. Sequencing was performed with immunoSEQ multiplex PCR; in TCRdb, only in-frame clones are kept and a portion is missing. The repertoire holds about 120,000 clones, with roughly 90% as singletons. This TCR was recovered from an adult who received the AZD1222 COVID-19 vaccine. The chain couples TRBV11-3 to TRBJ2-5; D not resolved. This specimen was peripheral blood, taken 28 days after the second AZD1222 dose. Here the CDR3 reads CASSLFGQETQYF. DNA of the CDR3: TGTGCCAGCAGCCTGTTCGGCCAAGAGACCCAGTACTTC.